These T cell receptor beta chains were read from a single sample in a study of T-cell reconstitution after alpha-beta-depleted transplantation in children. TCRdb passed the PCR reads through MiXCR, listing each CDR3 protein once. The sample lists some 200,000 distinct CDR3 sequences, roughly 9.1% seen once, with roughly 35% in the top ten. Sequencing was performed on PBMCs, mostly from graft donor cells, taken 360 days after TCRalphabeta/CD19-depleted stem cell transplant. The receptors stem from a male patient aged 2-9 years who had a stem cell transplant for acute myeloid leukemia, so the T cells may come from the graft donor. Both conserved end residues are part of each CDR3. Each record gives: V gene, J gene, clone size, D gene, CDR3 DNA, CDR3 protein. The D gene is left open where the match is weak. Clone size is not always given. Where it is, it says once, few, many or a class for expanded clones.

TRBV12-3/TRBV12-4	TRBJ1-2	few	-	TGTGCCAGCAGTTCATGGGTGAAAGGGAGGGAAGGCTACACCTTC	CASSSWVKGREGYTF
TRBV20-1	TRBJ2-1	-	-	TGCAGTGCTAGAGATTACTCCAAGGGGATCAATGAGCAGTTCTTC	CSARDYSKGINEQFF
TRBV5-1	TRBJ2-1	few	-	TGCGCCAGCAGCACTGACAGGGAGCAGTTCTTC	CASSTDREQFF
TRBV6-5	TRBJ2-4	few	-	TGTGCCAGCAGTTACGGGGCACCAGCCAAAAACATTCAGTACTTC	CASSYGAPAKNIQYF
TRBV14	TRBJ2-3	few	-	TGTGCCAGCAGCCAAGCGGGCAGGGGCGCTTCGCTTACGCAGTATTTT	CASSQAGRGASLTQYF
TRBV20-1	TRBJ2-4	-	TRBD2	TGCAGTGCCGGAAGGGGACTAGCGAACATTCAGTACTTC	CSAGRGLANIQYF
TRBV12-3/TRBV12-4	TRBJ1-2	-	-	TGTGCCAGCAGTCGAGCAGGGACTGGTGGCTACACCTTC	CASSRAGTGGYTF
TRBV4-1	TRBJ2-1	once	TRBD2	TGCGCCAGCAGCCAAGGTCCAGGGAGGCGGGAGGCGAGCTCCTACAATGAGCAGTTCTTC	CASSQGPGRREASSYNEQFF
TRBV11-1	TRBJ2-2	many	TRBD1	TGTGCCAGCAGCCGTGAGACAGGGGTGGTGAAAGCGAACACCGGGGAGCTGTTTTTT	CASSRETGVVKANTGELFF
TRBV10-3	TRBJ1-2	few	-	TGTGCCATCAGTGAGTCGATTTATCCGGACGCTTATGGCTACACCTTC	CAISESIYPDAYGYTF
TRBV19	TRBJ2-2	few	-	TGTGCCAGTAGTATCGGAAGGATCGCCGGGGAGCTGTTTTTT	CASSIGRIAGELFF
TRBV12-3/TRBV12-4	TRBJ1-6	many	TRBD1	TGTGCCAGCAGCGGACAGGGCGGTTACGGGAATTCACCCCTCCACTTT	CASSGQGGYGNSPLHF
TRBV12-3/TRBV12-4	TRBJ2-2	-	TRBD2	TGTGCCAGCAGTTTACCAGGACTAGCGGTACTCGCGAACACCGGGGAGCTGTTTTTT	CASSLPGLAVLANTGELFF
TRBV5-1	TRBJ2-3	-	-	TGCGCCAGCAGCTCGAGGACCGTCACAGATACGCAGTATTTT	CASSSRTVTDTQYF
TRBV29-1	TRBJ1-1	-	-	TGCAGCGTTCCCATTTCCATCACTGAAGCTTTCTTT	CSVPISITEAFF
TRBV28	TRBJ1-5	many	-	TGTGCCAGCAGGCAGGGGTCCCAGCCCCAGCATTTT	CASRQGSQPQHF
TRBV5-6	TRBJ2-2	many	TRBD2	TGTGCCAGCAGCCCGACTAGCGGAAACACCGGGGAGCTGTTTTTT	CASSPTSGNTGELFF
TRBV5-1	TRBJ2-5	-	TRBD2	TGCGCCAGCAGCTCGGGGGGATTGACTAGTCTGAGTGGGACCCAGTACTTC	CASSSGGLTSLSGTQYF
TRBV7-9	TRBJ2-5	-	TRBD2	TGTGCCAGCAGCTTCCTAGCGGGGGTCCTCCTCCAAGAGACCCAGTACTTC	CASSFLAGVLLQETQYF
TRBV5-1	TRBJ2-7	many	-	TGCGCCAGCAGCCCCGGGTTATCCTACGAGCAGTACTTC	CASSPGLSYEQYF
TRBV20-1	TRBJ2-3	few	-	TGCAGTGCTAGAGTGCCGGCCGCCGCCCTAAGCACAGATACGCAGTATTTT	CSARVPAAALSTDTQYF
TRBV29-1	TRBJ1-1	many	-	TGCAGCGCAGTCGGATTAGGGAGCACTGAAGCTTTCTTT	CSAVGLGSTEAFF